Below, 14 T cell receptor beta chains from the same sample are listed, as sequenced in a study of blood T cell repertoires in COVID-19. Method: immunoSEQ multiplex PCR; TCRdb's copy keeps in-frame clones and lacks some. The table includes 300,000 to 350,000 clones, approximately 90% detected once. Sequencing was done on a sample of peripheral blood. These receptors were taken from a man aged 18 to 29 with active or convalescent COVID-19.

This clone showed up just a few times. The V and J genes are TRBV2 and TRBJ2-7, with D perhaps TRBD2 (7 bases). Trimming shortened V by 3 bases and J by 3 bases, and 21 bases separated the two germline ends. This CDR3 contains 17 residues. Looked up from germline, CDR1 is SNHLY and CDR2 is FYNNEI. The CDR3 region has the DNA TGTGCCAGCAGTGAGGCCCCCTGGCGGGGGCTTATCTACGAGCAGTACTTC. Its translation is CASSEAPWRGLIYEQYF.

This clone showed up just once. V gene TRBV27 combines with J gene TRBJ2-4; D is possibly TRBD2 (5 bases). The germline V and J ends were trimmed by 6 bases and 8 bases, with 17 bases remaining between them. Germline V CDR1 and CDR2: MNHEY, SMNVEV (reference sequence). CDR3 size: 14 residues. CDR3 in DNA: TGTGCCAGCAGGGGCTGGGGATCCGGGGACATTCAGTACTTC. Protein product: CASRGWGSGDIQYF.

The chain recombines TRBV11-2 with TRBJ1-1; unclear D gene. With 1 base removed from V and 0 bases from J, the gap between germline ends came to 9 bases. The length of the CDR3 is 15 residues. In germline, CDR1 is SGHAT, CDR2 FQNNGV. CDR3 in amino acids: CASSLAGFMNTEAFF. CDR3 nucleotides: TGTGCCAGCAGCTTAGCAGGCTTTATGAACACTGAAGCTTTCTTT.

V usage is TRBV28 and J usage is TRBJ2-3; 8 bases fit TRBD1. J lost 2 bases, V lost 11 bases, and 15 bases had no gene match. There are 16 residues in the CDR3. Germline-derived CDR1 and CDR2 are MDHEN and SYDVKM. CDR3 sequence (DNA): TGTGCCTCAAAATCACGAAAACAGGGGGTCACAGATACGCAGTATTTT. Its protein is CASKSRKQGVTDTQYF.

As regards this clone: Other DNA sequences in this sample translate to the same CDR3. This sequence joins TRBV24-1 and TRBJ2-1; 11 bases line up with TRBD2. The CDR3 spans 15 residues. The germline V gene encodes CDR1 KGHDR and CDR2 SFDVKD. Trimming took 3 bases from V and 10 from J; bases not matched to a gene: 7. The CDR3 loop is CATSDRTSGGWEQFF. The CDR3 DNA is TGTGCCACCAGTGATAGAACTAGCGGGGGTTGGGAGCAGTTCTTC.

This clone appeared a single time. V gene TRBV9 combines with J gene TRBJ2-1, with D possibly being TRBD1 (5 bases). The germline gives CDR1 SGDLS, CDR2 YYNGEE. The CDR3 runs 14 residues. The V end was cut by 4 bases, the J end by 6 bases, with 14 bases between. The CDR3 sequence is CASSSGPGANEQFF. The CDR3 DNA reads as TGTGCCAGCAGCTCAGGGCCTGGGGCCAATGAGCAGTTCTTC.

In the case of this clone: At one end, the junction sequence differs from germline, possibly due to a read error. V usage is TRBV28 and J usage is TRBJ1-1; D is possibly TRBD1 (6 bases). The CDR3 is 14 amino acids. From germline, CDR1 is MDHEN and CDR2 SYDVKM. CDR3 DNA: TGTGCCAGCAGTTTCAGGGGCGTGAATACTGAAGCTTTCTTT. It codes for CASSFRGVNTEAFF.

V usage is TRBV25-1 and J usage is TRBJ2-2; 12 bases line up with TRBD2. The CDR3 has 14 amino acids. With 6 bases clipped from V and 8 bases from J, the junction kept 4 bases outside the gene matches. CDR1 and CDR2 from the germline V gene are MGHDK and SYGVNS. The DNA for the CDR3 is TGTGCCAGCAGGACTAGCGGGGGCGGGGGGGAGCTGTTTTTT. The encoded protein is CASRTSGGGGELFF.

A few counts support this clone. The rearrangement uses TRBV5-1 and TRBJ2-2, with 8 bases fitting TRBD1. The trim removed 3 bases at V and 2 bases at J, leaving 12 bases unmatched. Germline CDR1 is SGHRS and CDR2 is YFSETQ. This CDR3 has 18 amino acids. The CDR3 reads CASSSTPDRADNTGELFF. DNA for the CDR3: TGCGCCAGCAGCTCTACCCCGGACAGGGCGGATAACACCGGGGAGCTGTTTTTT.

The chain has TRBV14 and TRBJ1-4, with 7 bases lining up with TRBD1. The CDR3 is 15 residues long. CDR1 and CDR2 from the germline V gene are SGHDN and FVKESK. V lost 0 bases, J lost 7 bases, and 5 bases stayed unmatched. CDR3 region: CASSQDRRGIEKLFF. CDR3 nucleotides: TGTGCCAGCAGCCAAGATCGCAGGGGGATTGAAAAACTGTTTTTT.

Here the CDR3 DNA reads TGTGCCTCCCGAGCAGGGGTCAATTCACCCCTCCACTTT. Amino acids: CASRAGVNSPLHF. The V gene is TRBV7-9, the J gene TRBJ1-6; D is possibly TRBD1 (6 bases). From germline, CDR1 is SEHNR and CDR2 FQNEAQ (reference sequence). V lost 11 bases, J lost 7 bases, and 15 bases lay in between. There are 13 residues in the CDR3.

The rearrangement uses TRBV4-1 and TRBJ1-2; no firm D call. Germline loops: CDR1 MGHRA, CDR2 YSYEKL. This CDR3 is built from 15 residues. Between the trimmed V and J ends, which lost 0 bases and 2 bases, there was a span of 10 bases. DNA for the CDR3: TGCGCCAGCAGCCAAGATCCCCGGGGAAACTATGGCTACACCTTC. It encodes CASSQDPRGNYGYTF.

This sequence joins TRBV5-6 and TRBJ2-7; unclear D gene. This CDR3 contains 12 residues. CDR1 is SGHDT, CDR2 YYEEEE, per germline. Trimming cost V 1 base and J 2 bases, with 4 bases left between them. The CDR3 protein is CASSLSTYEQYF. CDR3 DNA sequence: TGTGCCAGCAGCTTGTCTACCTACGAGCAGTACTTC.

V usage is TRBV7-2 and J usage is TRBJ2-5; D gene unclear. The V end was cut by 2 bases, the J end by 0 bases, with 4 bases between. This CDR3 is 13 amino acids long. CDR1 SGHTA and CDR2 FQGNSA come from the germline V gene. This chain's CDR3 is CASSLSYQETQYF. CDR3 coding DNA: TGTGCCAGCAGCTTATCATACCAAGAGACCCAGTACTTC.